This TCR beta chain stems from a study (TCRdb year 2016). The CDR3 numbers 15 residues from cysteine through phenylalanine. Of all the DNA, just the CDR3 is kept, 45 bases in frame from base 1. CDR1 DFQATT and CDR2 SNEGSKA were looked up in the germline V gene (reference sequence). V loses 1 base, J loses 4 bases, and the germline ends lie 14 bases apart. For this clonotype: What this receptor recognizes is not known. Base qualities are not recorded, but no much larger clone differs from it by a single base.

Libraries were prepared through RT-PCR. Sequencing instrument: Illumina MiSeq. TCRdb ran its own pipeline on the public reads, namely fastp trimming at Q25 and MiXCR clone calling, and kept in-frame beta chains. Entries are consolidated by CDR3 protein sequence, retaining the most common genes and DNA. This sample holds fewer than 800,000 distinct CDR3 sequences; more than 13% were observed only once. The ten largest make up about 3.6% of the sample. This receptor was identified in a female donor in good health, serving as a healthy control. Material for sequencing was memory CD4+ T cells from blood. The rearrangement joined TRBV20-1 to TRBJ2-1; D gene: possibly TRBD1, on 5 matching bases. The DNA sequence reads TGCAGTGCTAGAGTAGGGGTTGGGGTATACAATGAGCAGTTCTTC. This translates into CSARVGVGVYNEQFF.